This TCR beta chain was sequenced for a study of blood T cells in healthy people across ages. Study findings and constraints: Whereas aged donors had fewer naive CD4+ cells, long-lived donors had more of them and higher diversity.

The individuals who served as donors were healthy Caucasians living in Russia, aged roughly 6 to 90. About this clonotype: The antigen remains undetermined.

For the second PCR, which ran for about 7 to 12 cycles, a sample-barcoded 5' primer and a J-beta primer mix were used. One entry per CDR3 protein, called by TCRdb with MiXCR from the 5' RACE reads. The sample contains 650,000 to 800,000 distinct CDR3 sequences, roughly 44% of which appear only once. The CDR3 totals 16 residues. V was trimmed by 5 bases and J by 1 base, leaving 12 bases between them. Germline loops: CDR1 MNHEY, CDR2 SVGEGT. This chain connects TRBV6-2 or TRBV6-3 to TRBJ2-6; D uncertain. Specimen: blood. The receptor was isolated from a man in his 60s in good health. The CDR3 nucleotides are TGTGCCAGCAGTCTCGTTCAGGTGTCTGGGGCCAACGTCCTGACTTTC. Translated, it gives CASSLVQVSGANVLTF.